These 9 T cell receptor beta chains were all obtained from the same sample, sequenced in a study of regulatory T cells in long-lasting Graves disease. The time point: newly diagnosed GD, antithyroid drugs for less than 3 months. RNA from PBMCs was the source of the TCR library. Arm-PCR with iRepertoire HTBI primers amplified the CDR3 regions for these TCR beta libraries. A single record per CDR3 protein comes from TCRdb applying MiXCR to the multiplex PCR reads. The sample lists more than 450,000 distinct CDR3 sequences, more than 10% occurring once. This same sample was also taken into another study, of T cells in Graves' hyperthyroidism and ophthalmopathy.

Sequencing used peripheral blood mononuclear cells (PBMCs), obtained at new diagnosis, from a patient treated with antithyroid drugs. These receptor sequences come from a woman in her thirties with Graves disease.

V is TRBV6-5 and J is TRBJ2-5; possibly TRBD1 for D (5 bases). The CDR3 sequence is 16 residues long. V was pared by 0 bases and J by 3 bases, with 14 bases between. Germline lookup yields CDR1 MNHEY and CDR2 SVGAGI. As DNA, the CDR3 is TGTGCCAGCAGTTACTCGGTAGGGGCGATTAAAGAGACCCAGTACTTC. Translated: CASSYSVGAIKETQYF.

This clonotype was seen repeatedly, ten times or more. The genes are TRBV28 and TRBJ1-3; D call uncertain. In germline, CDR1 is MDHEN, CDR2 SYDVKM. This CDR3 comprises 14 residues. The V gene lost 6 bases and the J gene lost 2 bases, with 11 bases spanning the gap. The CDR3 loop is CASSFAGAGNTIYF. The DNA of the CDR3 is TGTGCCAGCAGCTTTGCGGGAGCTGGAAACACCATATATTTT.

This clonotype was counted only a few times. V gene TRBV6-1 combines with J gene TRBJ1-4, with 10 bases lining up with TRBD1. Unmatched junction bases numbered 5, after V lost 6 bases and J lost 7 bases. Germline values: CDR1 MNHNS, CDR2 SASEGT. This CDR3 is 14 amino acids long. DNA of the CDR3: TGTGCCAGCAGCCGACAGGGGGCCTTTGAAAAACTGTTTTTT. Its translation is CASSRQGAFEKLFF.

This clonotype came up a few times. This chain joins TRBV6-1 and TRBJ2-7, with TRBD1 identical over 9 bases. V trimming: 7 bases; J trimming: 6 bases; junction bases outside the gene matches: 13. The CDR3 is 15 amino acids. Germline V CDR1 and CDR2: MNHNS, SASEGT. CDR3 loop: CASTDSGQGFLEQYF. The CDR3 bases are TGTGCCAGCACCGATTCGGGACAGGGATTCCTCGAGCAGTACTTC.

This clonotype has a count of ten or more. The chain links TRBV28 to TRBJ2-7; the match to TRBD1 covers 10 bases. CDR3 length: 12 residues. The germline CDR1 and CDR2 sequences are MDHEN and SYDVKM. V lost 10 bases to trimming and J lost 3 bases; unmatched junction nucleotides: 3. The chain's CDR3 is CATGQGFYEQYF. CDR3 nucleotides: TGTGCCACGGGACAGGGGTTCTACGAGCAGTACTTC.

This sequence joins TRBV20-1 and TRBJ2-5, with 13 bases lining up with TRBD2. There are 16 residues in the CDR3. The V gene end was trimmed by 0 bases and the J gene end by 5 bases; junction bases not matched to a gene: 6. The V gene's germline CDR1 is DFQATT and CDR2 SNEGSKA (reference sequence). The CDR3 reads CSAREGTSGNLETQYF. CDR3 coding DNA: TGCAGTGCTAGAGAGGGGACTAGCGGGAATCTGGAGACCCAGTACTTC.

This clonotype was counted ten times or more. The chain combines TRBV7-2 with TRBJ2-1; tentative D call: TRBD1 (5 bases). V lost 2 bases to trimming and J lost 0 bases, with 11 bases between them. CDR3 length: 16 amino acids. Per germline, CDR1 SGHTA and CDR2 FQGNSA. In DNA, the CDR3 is TGTGCCAGCAGCTTAATGACAGCAAGCTCCTACAATGAGCAGTTCTTC. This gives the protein CASSLMTASSYNEQFF.

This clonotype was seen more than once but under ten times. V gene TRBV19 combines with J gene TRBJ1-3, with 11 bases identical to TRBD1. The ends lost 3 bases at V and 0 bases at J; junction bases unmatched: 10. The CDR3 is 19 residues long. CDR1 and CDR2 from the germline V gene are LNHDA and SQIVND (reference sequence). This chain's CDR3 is CASSISDRGRRGSGNTIYF. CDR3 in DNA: TGTGCCAGTAGTATTTCGGACAGGGGGCGCCGGGGCTCTGGAAACACCATATATTTT. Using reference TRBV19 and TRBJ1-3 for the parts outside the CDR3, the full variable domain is DGGITQSPKYLFRKEGQNVTLSCEQNLNHDAMYWYRQDPGQGLRLIYYSQIVNDFQKGDIAEGYSVSREKKESFPLTVTSAQKNPTAFYLCASSISDRGRRGSGNTIYFGEGSWLTVV.

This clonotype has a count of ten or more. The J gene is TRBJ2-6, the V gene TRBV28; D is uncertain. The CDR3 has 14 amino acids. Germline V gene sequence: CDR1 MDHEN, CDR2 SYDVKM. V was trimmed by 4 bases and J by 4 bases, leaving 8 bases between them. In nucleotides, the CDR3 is TGTGCCAGCAGTTCAGGTACCGGGGCCAACGTCCTGACTTTC. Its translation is CASSSGTGANVLTF.